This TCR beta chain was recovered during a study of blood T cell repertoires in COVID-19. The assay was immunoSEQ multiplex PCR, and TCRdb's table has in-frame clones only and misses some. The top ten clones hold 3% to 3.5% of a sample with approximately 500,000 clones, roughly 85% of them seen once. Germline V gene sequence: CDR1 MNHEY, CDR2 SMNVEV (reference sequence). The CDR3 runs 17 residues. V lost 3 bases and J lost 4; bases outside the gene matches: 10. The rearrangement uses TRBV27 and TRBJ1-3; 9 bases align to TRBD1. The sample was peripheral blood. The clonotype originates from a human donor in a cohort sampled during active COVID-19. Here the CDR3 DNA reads TGTGCCAGCAGTTTTCTCCCTTTACAGGGGGCGGGAAACACCATATATTTT. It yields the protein CASSFLPLQGAGNTIYF.